This TCR beta chain was retrieved from a study of cytomegalovirus exposure and HLA in healthy donors. Study overall: Tens of millions of unique TCRs, all from HLA-typed donors, were included in an early release of the data.

Notes on this clone: As yet, its antigen is unknown. A read error may produce the germline difference seen at one junction end. The sample has other DNA sequences that encode this CDR3 too.

Primers for the PCR totalled 60 Vbeta and 13 Jbeta. Only in-frame clones appear in the TCRdb table, and some are missing; sequencing was by immunoSEQ multiplex PCR. The sample shows some 150,000 clones, roughly 89% of them seen only once. Study conclusions and caveats: Links to common viral pathogens appeared, in a later analysis, for several of the most significant clusters. A later analysis showed that HLA-associated TCR beta chains had undergone more clonal expansion than equally common others. Most TCR beta V segments were productive about 87% or about 30% of the time in an earlier analysis.

This TCR was recovered from a woman under 40 in good health and CMV-seronegative. Sequences were obtained from PBMCs.

The DNA of the CDR3 is TGCGCCAGCAGCTTACTAGCGGGGGAGACTCGTGGCACCGGGGAACTGTTTTTT. Protein: CASSLLAGETRGTGELFF. The chain links TRBV5-1 to TRBJ2-2, with TRBD2 identical over 11 bases. Germline-derived CDR1 and CDR2 are SGHRS and YFSETQ. CDR3 size: 18 residues.